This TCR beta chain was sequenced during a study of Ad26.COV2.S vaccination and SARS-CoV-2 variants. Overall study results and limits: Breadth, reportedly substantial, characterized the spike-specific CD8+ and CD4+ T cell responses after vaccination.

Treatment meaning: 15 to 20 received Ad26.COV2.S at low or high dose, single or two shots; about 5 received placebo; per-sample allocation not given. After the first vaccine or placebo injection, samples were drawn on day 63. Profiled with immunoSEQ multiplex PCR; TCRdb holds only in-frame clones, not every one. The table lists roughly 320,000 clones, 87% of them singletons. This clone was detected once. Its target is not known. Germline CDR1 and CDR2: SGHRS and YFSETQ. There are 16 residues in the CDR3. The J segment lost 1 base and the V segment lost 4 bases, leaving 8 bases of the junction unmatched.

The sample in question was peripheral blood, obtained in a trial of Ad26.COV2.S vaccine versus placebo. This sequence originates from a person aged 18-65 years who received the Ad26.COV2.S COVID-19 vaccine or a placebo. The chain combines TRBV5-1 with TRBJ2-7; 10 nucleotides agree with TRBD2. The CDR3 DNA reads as TGCGCCAGCAGCCCCAGTCTAGCGGGGGTATCCTACGAGCAGTACTTC. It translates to CASSPSLAGVSYEQYF.